These T cell receptor beta chains were read from a single sample in a study of blood T cell repertoires in COVID-19. Generated by immunoSEQ multiplex PCR, the TCRdb table keeps only in-frame clones and is missing some. This table holds roughly 60,000 clones, 83% found once. The specimen was peripheral blood. Receptors were obtained from a man aged 45-60 years with COVID-19, enrolled during active disease. Each CDR3 is given with its conserved first and last residue.

TRBV2	TRBJ2-3	CASRWTSDTDTQYF
TRBV6-2/TRBV6-3	TRBJ2-3	CASSTSSGSSDTQYF
TRBV27	TRBJ2-7	CASSFLIAGGQDEQYF
TRBV18	TRBJ1-5	CASSPGQPVGQPQHF
TRBV27	TRBJ1-1	CASSPRGGAWTEAFF
TRBV28	TRBJ1-1	CASSRHPMNTEAFF
TRBV3-1/TRBV3-2	TRBJ2-3	CASSQTGTSTDTQYF
TRBV5-1	TRBJ2-3	CASSWDRSTDTQYF
TRBV19	TRBJ1-6	CASSTAAYNSPLHF
TRBV30	TRBJ1-5	CAWSSVRGTGNQPQHF
TRBV6-5	TRBJ1-5	CASSYSGGGGQPQHF
TRBV30	TRBJ2-3	CAFRGPADTQYF
TRBV29-1	TRBJ2-3	CSGSGTSGTDTQYF
TRBV28	TRBJ1-2	CASSSPLGGANYGYTF
TRBV7-2	TRBJ2-7	CASSSAATIYEQYF
TRBV11-1	TRBJ2-2	CASSADRAAAGELFF
TRBV3-1/TRBV3-2	TRBJ2-6	CASSLSGANVLTF
TRBV4-3	TRBJ2-7	CASSQVAAGGSEQYF
TRBV5-4	TRBJ2-5	CASSVPLAGGQETQYF
TRBV7-9	TRBJ2-7	CASSPQTAEQYF
TRBV6-2/TRBV6-3	TRBJ2-1	CASSRTGEQFF
TRBV29-1	TRBJ1-4	CSVAGNNEKLFF
TRBV6-1	TRBJ1-5	CASSELRGGENQPQHF
TRBV28	TRBJ2-2	CASQSGTGELFF
TRBV6-5	TRBJ2-7	CASSYAGEDYEQYF
TRBV3-1/TRBV3-2	TRBJ2-7	CASSLAVSEQYF
TRBV28	TRBJ2-5	CASSNAGIQETQYF
TRBV27	TRBJ2-3	CASKRSGTSTDTQYF
TRBV3-1/TRBV3-2	TRBJ1-2	CASSQQGLGYGYTF
TRBV28	TRBJ2-1	CATERRGDNEQFF
TRBV19	TRBJ2-7	CASSTGLAGGREQYF
TRBV7-2	TRBJ2-3	CASSMDRGGDTQYF
TRBV6-5	TRBJ1-3	CASRPGQGGNTIYF
TRBV7-3	TRBJ2-3	CASSPNRDGTDTQYF
TRBV6-6	TRBJ1-5	CASSSAGTKQPQHF
TRBV3-1/TRBV3-2	TRBJ1-5	CASSLSDQPQHF
TRBV28	TRBJ2-5	CASSFTGTSYF
TRBV9	TRBJ1-5	CASSLTGANQPQHF
TRBV5-1	TRBJ1-1	CASSLGDISTEAFF
TRBV19	TRBJ2-1	CASKSLEGHNEQFF
TRBV6-6	TRBJ1-1	CASSRSRGRDTEAFF
TRBV2	TRBJ2-5	CASSEASLAGGYQETQYF
TRBV6-5	TRBJ1-3	CASSRQSSGNTIYF
TRBV4-1	TRBJ2-2	CASSQATPRQGLHGELFF
TRBV4-1	TRBJ1-5	CASSQDMGSPTSNQPQHF